This T cell receptor beta chain was sequenced in a study of blood T cells in healthy people across ages. PCR was performed a second time for about 7 to 11 cycles using a sample-barcoded 5' primer and a J-beta primer mix. TCRdb re-called the 5' RACE reads through MiXCR, storing one row per CDR3 protein. This sample has about a million distinct CDR3 sequences, with about 51% found just once. Comment on this clonotype: Mismatch with germline at one junction end may stem from a read error.

In germline, CDR1 is DFQATT, CDR2 SNEGSKA (reference sequence). The CDR3 is made up of 15 amino acids. This TCR came from a woman aged 55-70 years in good health. Sequencing used blood. This chain uses TRBV20-1 with TRBJ2-1; D is uncertain. CDR3 sequence: CSANHAAPYYDEQFF. CDR3 DNA: TGCAGTGCTAATCATGCAGCCCCCTACTACGATGAGCAGTTCTTC.